The rows below give T cell receptor beta chains drawn from one sample of a study of vaccination effects on CD4 cells after COVID-19. Their recognized antigens are unknown. Clones were read by immunoSEQ multiplex PCR, and TCRdb kept only the in-frame ones, dropping some. The repertoire holds approximately 76,000 clones, with 78% as singletons. The sample consisted of CD4+ T cells from PBMCs cultured with SARS-CoV-2 spike peptides, taken before COVID-19 vaccination. All receptors derive from a human donor who received a COVID-19 vaccine. Each CDR3 is given with its conserved first and last residue. A D gene is named only where the DNA matches it firmly. Some rows have no size entry. The others give once, few or many, or a class for an expanded clone.

v_gene,j_gene,abundance,d_gene,CDR3nt,CDR3aa
TRBV6-4,TRBJ2-3,NA,NA,TGTGCCAGCAGTGACCAGAGCACAGATACGCAGTATTTT,CASSDQSTDTQYF
TRBV18,TRBJ1-1,NA,TRBD1,TGTGCCAGCTCAAAGGGACAGGCCAACACTGAAGCTTTCTTT,CASSKGQANTEAFF
TRBV6-4,TRBJ2-5,NA,NA,TGTGCCAGCAGTGTAGGCCGGGACGGACAAGAGACCCAGTACTTC,CASSVGRDGQETQYF
TRBV5-4,TRBJ2-3,once,TRBD1,TGTGCCAGCAGCAACAGACAGGGCAGCACAGATACGCAGTATTTT,CASSNRQGSTDTQYF
TRBV18,TRBJ2-1,NA,NA,TGTGCCAGCTCACCACGACGTGAGTCCTACAATGAGCAGTTCTTC,CASSPRRESYNEQFF
TRBV5-1,TRBJ2-5,NA,TRBD1,TGCGCCAGCAGCCCACGACCGGGACAGGGAGGGGCCCAGTACTTC,CASSPRPGQGGAQYF
TRBV5-1,TRBJ2-1,NA,NA,TGCGCCAGCAGCTTGGGAGCGGAAGACAATGAGCAGTTCTTC,CASSLGAEDNEQFF
TRBV10-1,TRBJ2-3,once,TRBD2,TGCGCCAGCAGTGAATCGGGGACTATGCCCACAGATACGCAGTATTTT,CASSESGTMPTDTQYF
TRBV5-1,TRBJ2-3,NA,TRBD1,TGCGCCAGCAGCTTGGCCCCTTGGACAGGGGGGTATACTAGCACAGATACGCAGTATTTT,CASSLAPWTGGYTSTDTQYF
TRBV3-1/TRBV3-2,TRBJ1-2,NA,NA,TGTGCCAGCAGCCAGGGGGCATATGGCTACACCTTC,CASSQGAYGYTF
TRBV18,TRBJ1-5,NA,TRBD1,TGTGCCAGCTCACCGGGACAGGGGAAACAGCCCCAGCATTTT,CASSPGQGKQPQHF
TRBV18,TRBJ1-2,NA,NA,TGTGCCAGCTCACCAGTGCAGCTTAACTATGGCTACACCTTC,CASSPVQLNYGYTF
TRBV12-3/TRBV12-4,TRBJ1-1,once,NA,TGTGCCAGCACCCCAGGTCCGTGGACTGAAGCTTTCTTT,CASTPGPWTEAFF
TRBV7-2,TRBJ2-1,NA,NA,TGTGCCAGCAGTCAAGACGGGACATCCTACAATGAGCAGTTCTTC,CASSQDGTSYNEQFF
TRBV7-2,TRBJ1-3,few,NA,TGTGCCAGCAGCTTATTCTACGTAAAGGAGAGCTCTGGAAACACCATATATTTT,CASSLFYVKESSGNTIYF
TRBV10-2,TRBJ2-2,NA,TRBD1,TGCGCCACTAGGGGACAGGGGTCCGGGGAGCTGTTTTTT,CATRGQGSGELFF
TRBV18,TRBJ2-2,NA,NA,TGTGCCAGCTCACCAATGACAGCTGAAAACACCGGGGAGCTGTTTTTT,CASSPMTAENTGELFF
TRBV7-3,TRBJ2-1,NA,NA,TGTGCCAGCAGCTTAAACCCCGGGCCGAAAAGGGGGAACAATGAGCAGTTCTTC,CASSLNPGPKRGNNEQFF
TRBV27,TRBJ2-3,NA,TRBD1,TGTGCCAGCAGTTGGGGACAGGGGACAGATACGCAGTATTTT,CASSWGQGTDTQYF
TRBV7-9,TRBJ2-5,NA,NA,TGTGCCAGCAGCTTAGAGGGGGGGGTAGAGACCCAGTACTTC,CASSLEGGVETQYF
TRBV2,TRBJ2-6,NA,NA,TGTGCCAGCAGTGAAAGGATGAGCTCTGGGGCCAACGTCCTGACTTTC,CASSERMSSGANVLTF
TRBV6-5,TRBJ1-1,NA,NA,TGTGCCAGCAGTTACTCAGGTCGGCAGGACCCTGAAGCTTTCTTT,CASSYSGRQDPEAFF
TRBV4-3,TRBJ1-5,NA,NA,TGCGCCAGCAGCCAAGGCCAGGGGAATCAGCCCCAGCATTTT,CASSQGQGNQPQHF
TRBV3-1/TRBV3-2,TRBJ2-4,NA,TRBD2,TGTGCCAGCAGCCAACTCGGGGGGGAAAGCATTCAGTACTTC,CASSQLGGESIQYF
TRBV6-5,TRBJ2-2,NA,NA,TGTGCCAGCAGGGGCGACCTTGAAGTAGGCGGGGAGCTGTTTTTT,CASRGDLEVGGELFF
TRBV2,TRBJ1-1,NA,NA,TGTGCCAGCAGGCACAGGGAGTCAGACACTGAAGCTTTCTTT,CASRHRESDTEAFF
TRBV28,TRBJ2-3,NA,TRBD1,TGTGCCAGCAGTACAGGGGGAAGCACAGATACGCAGTATTTT,CASSTGGSTDTQYF
TRBV5-1,TRBJ2-2,NA,TRBD2,TGCGCCAGCAGCTTCCCGAGCGGGGGAAGGATCGGGGAGCTGTTTTTT,CASSFPSGGRIGELFF
TRBV7-9,TRBJ1-1,NA,TRBD1,TGTGCCAGCAGCTTACCGGGGACAGGGGAAACTGAAGCTTTCTTT,CASSLPGTGETEAFF
TRBV5-1,TRBJ1-2,NA,NA,TGCGCCAGCAGCGTACAAACCAGTAACTATGGCTACACCTTC,CASSVQTSNYGYTF
TRBV2,TRBJ2-1,NA,NA,TGTGCCAGCAGTGTAAGTCTGACAATCAGTTACAATGAGCAGTTCTTC,CASSVSLTISYNEQFF
TRBV6-5,TRBJ1-5,NA,NA,TGTGCCAGCAGGCTGGCGAGGGCGGATCAGCCCCAGCATTTT,CASRLARADQPQHF
TRBV5-1,TRBJ1-4,NA,NA,TGCGCCAGCAGGGAGGGTGTGGCTACTAATGAAAAACTGTTTTTT,CASREGVATNEKLFF
TRBV7-2,TRBJ2-1,NA,TRBD1,TGTGCCAGCAGCTCCGACAGGGGAGACTACAATGAGCAGTTCTTC,CASSSDRGDYNEQFF
TRBV19,TRBJ1-4,few,NA,TGTGCCAGTAGTTACGTCGGGGACAATGAAAAACTGTTTTTT,CASSYVGDNEKLFF
TRBV30,TRBJ1-1,once,NA,TGTGCCTGGAGCCAACAGGGTTGGTACACTGAAGCTTTCTTT,CAWSQQGWYTEAFF
TRBV19,TRBJ2-5,NA,NA,TGTGCCAGTAGTACAATCGACGGCCGGGGAGAGACCCAGTACTTC,CASSTIDGRGETQYF
TRBV5-1,TRBJ2-5,NA,NA,TGCGCCAGCAGCGTAGGGTCGATACTGGGCCCAGAGACCCAGTACTTC,CASSVGSILGPETQYF
TRBV19,TRBJ1-6,NA,NA,TGTGCCAGTTCCGACCGCGGATTTCCCTCACCCCTCCACTTT,CASSDRGFPSPLHF
TRBV6-6,TRBJ1-1,NA,NA,TGTGCCAGCAACCGGCTCTCGAACACTGAAGCTTTCTTT,CASNRLSNTEAFF
TRBV30,TRBJ1-1,once,NA,TGTGCCTGGAGTTTGGTAGGAACATCTGAAGCTTTCTTT,CAWSLVGTSEAFF
TRBV7-2,TRBJ1-5,few,NA,TGTGCCAGCAGCTTAAATCGTCAGCCCCAGCATTTT,CASSLNRQPQHF
TRBV24-1,TRBJ2-5,NA,TRBD2,TGTGCCACCGCGGGAGGCCCCTCCCAAGAGACCCAGTACTTC,CATAGGPSQETQYF
TRBV2,TRBJ2-3,NA,TRBD2,TGTGCCAGCACCGAGGGGCGGGGGGGCCCCCCGCAGTATTTT,CASTEGRGGPPQYF
TRBV5-6,TRBJ2-2,NA,NA,TGTGCCAGCAGCTTGGTTAGAGTTGCCGGGGAGCTGTTTTTT,CASSLVRVAGELFF
TRBV9,TRBJ1-6,few,TRBD1,TGTGCCAGCAGCACCCGGGACAGGGCTGATTCACCCCTCCACTTT,CASSTRDRADSPLHF
TRBV2,TRBJ1-5,NA,TRBD1,TGTGCCAGCAGCTCCGGGACAGGGAAACAGCCCCAGCATTTT,CASSSGTGKQPQHF
TRBV10-3,TRBJ2-3,NA,NA,TGTGCCATCAGTGGCCCGGACAGCACAGATACGCAGTATTTT,CAISGPDSTDTQYF
TRBV29-1,TRBJ2-5,once,NA,TGCAGCGTTGAAGGGCTATTTAGTGGGACACTAGTCCAAGAGACCCAGTACTTC,CSVEGLFSGTLVQETQYF
TRBV11-2,TRBJ2-1,NA,NA,TGTGCCAGCAGCTTAGACGGGGCCCGCTCCTACAATGAGCAGTTCTTC,CASSLDGARSYNEQFF
TRBV7-2,TRBJ1-5,NA,NA,TGTGCCAGCAGCTTTCAGGAGCCGTCTCCCCAGCATTTT,CASSFQEPSPQHF
TRBV28,TRBJ2-3,once,TRBD2,TGTGCCAGCAGTTCAACTAGCGGGGGTACCTCTCGCACAGATACGCAGTATTTT,CASSSTSGGTSRTDTQYF
TRBV30,TRBJ2-3,NA,NA,TGTGCCTGGAGTGTGGCCCGGCCCTTTAGCACAGATACGCAGTATTTT,CAWSVARPFSTDTQYF